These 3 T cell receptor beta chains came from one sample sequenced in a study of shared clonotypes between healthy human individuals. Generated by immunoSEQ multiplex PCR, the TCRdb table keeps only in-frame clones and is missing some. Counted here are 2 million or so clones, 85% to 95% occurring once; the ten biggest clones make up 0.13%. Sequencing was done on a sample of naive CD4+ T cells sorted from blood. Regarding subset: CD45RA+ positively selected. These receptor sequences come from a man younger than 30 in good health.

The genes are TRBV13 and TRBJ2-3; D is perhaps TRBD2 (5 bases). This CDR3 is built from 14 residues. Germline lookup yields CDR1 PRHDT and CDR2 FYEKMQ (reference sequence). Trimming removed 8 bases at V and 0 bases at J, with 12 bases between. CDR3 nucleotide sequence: TGTGCCAGCGGAAGGGAGACTAGCACAGATACGCAGTATTTT. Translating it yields CASGRETSTDTQYF. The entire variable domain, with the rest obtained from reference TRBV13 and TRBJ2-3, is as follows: AAGVIQSPRHLIKEKRETATLKCYPIPRHDTVYWYQQGPGQDPQFLISFYEKMQSDKGSIPDRFSAQQFSDYHSELNMSSLELGDSALYFCASGRETSTDTQYFGPGTRLTVL.

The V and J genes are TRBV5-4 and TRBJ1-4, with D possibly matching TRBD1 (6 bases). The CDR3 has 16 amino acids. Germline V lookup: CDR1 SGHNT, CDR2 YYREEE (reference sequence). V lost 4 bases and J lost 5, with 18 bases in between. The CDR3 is CASSVVGGGVNEKLFF. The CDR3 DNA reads TGTGCCAGCAGCGTCGTCGGGGGCGGGGTGAATGAAAAACTGTTTTTT.

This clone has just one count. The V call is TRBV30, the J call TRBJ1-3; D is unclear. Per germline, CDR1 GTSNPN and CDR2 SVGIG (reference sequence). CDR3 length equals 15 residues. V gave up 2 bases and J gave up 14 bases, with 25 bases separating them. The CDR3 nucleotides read TGTGCCTGGAGTCTGGCAGGCAGCATTGGAAACATACTATATTTT. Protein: CAWSLAGSIGNILYF.